The 15 T cell receptor beta chains listed next were all sequenced from one sample in a study of Graves' ophthalmopathy and Graves' hyperthyroidism. The authors amplified TCR beta CDR3 regions, and they did so from RNA transcripts for repertoire sequencing. First-round RT-PCR employed HTBI primers, with a second-round multiplex PCR after it. TCRdb called the multiplex PCR reads again in MiXCR, with one record for every CDR3 protein. The sample lists roughly 600,000 distinct CDR3 sequences; 35% to 45% were seen once. The sequenced material came from peripheral blood or thyroid tissue (not recorded which). All receptors come from an adult man with Graves' hyperthyroidism.

The genes are TRBV18 and TRBJ1-2, with D maybe TRBD1 (5 bases). The CDR3 covers 15 residues. Germline CDR1 is KGHSH and CDR2 is LQKENI. Trimming cost V 3 bases and J 1 base, with 12 bases left between them. This chain's CDR3 is CASSPTGTGNYGYTF. DNA of the CDR3: TGTGCCAGCTCACCGACCGGGACGGGTAACTATGGCTACACCTTC.

This clonotype was recorded at least ten times. The gene calls are TRBV20-1 and TRBJ2-2, with a weak D call TRBD2 (6 bases). The CDR3 totals 14 residues. CDR1 DFQATT and CDR2 SNEGSKA come from the germline V gene (reference sequence). Trimming stripped 1 base from V and 2 bases from J, with 8 bases between. In DNA form, the CDR3 reads TGCAGTGCTAGAGTTGCGGGAAACACCGGGGAGCTGTTTTTT. Residues: CSARVAGNTGELFF.

This clonotype showed up many times. The chain carries TRBV12-3 or TRBV12-4 and TRBJ2-5, with TRBD2 identical over 8 bases. The CDR3 loop spans 17 amino acids. The V gene end was trimmed by 4 bases and the J gene end by 8 bases; junction bases not matched to a gene: 18. The DNA of the CDR3 is TGTGCCAGCAGTTCTAGGGGTAGCGGGACCTTCAGCGGCACCCAGTACTTC. Translating it yields CASSSRGSGTFSGTQYF.

The rearrangement uses TRBV7-3 and TRBJ1-4; possible D gene TRBD1, 6 bases. Trimming took off 5 bases at V and 4 bases at J, with 14 bases between the two ends. Germline V gene data show CDR1 as SGHTA and CDR2 as FQGTGA. The CDR3 is made up of 15 amino acids. CDR3: CASSQGGQLNEKLFF. DNA for the CDR3: TGTGCCAGCAGCCAAGGTGGACAGCTTAATGAAAAACTGTTTTTT.

The V gene is TRBV19, the J gene TRBJ1-5; no firm D call. CDR3 length equals 16 residues. Trimming removed 1 base at V and 4 bases at J, with 14 bases between. CDR1 and CDR2 (germline): LNHDA, SQIVND (reference sequence). The CDR3 loop reads CASSIVLTYGNQPQHF. The CDR3 nucleotides are TGTGCCAGTAGTATAGTGCTTACCTATGGAAATCAGCCCCAGCATTTT.

This clonotype appeared many times. The chain is built from TRBV5-8 and TRBJ1-2; the match to TRBD1 covers 10 bases. This CDR3 contains 14 residues. Germline-derived CDR1 and CDR2 are SGHTS and YDEGEE. Trimming at V came to 5 bases and at J to 7 bases, leaving 8 bases not matched to a gene. The CDR3 coding sequence is TGTGCCAGCAGGAAGCGGGACAGGGGATTTGGCTACACCTTC. Protein: CASRKRDRGFGYTF. The entire variable domain, with the rest obtained from reference TRBV5-8 and TRBJ1-2, is as follows: EAGVTQSPTHLIKTRGQQATLRCSPISGHTSVYWYQQALGLGLQFLLWYDEGEERNRGNFPPRFSGRQFPNYSSELNVNALELEDSALYLCASRKRDRGFGYTFGSGTRLTVV.

The chain has TRBV7-8 and TRBJ2-7, with 9 bases that match TRBD1. CDR3 length: 13 amino acids. Germline V CDR1 and CDR2: SGHVS, FQNEAQ. V gave up 4 bases and J gave up 5 bases; unmatched junction bases: 3. The CDR3 bases are TGTGCCAGCAGCTGGCGGGACAGGGACGAGCAGTACTTC. Its protein product is CASSWRDRDEQYF.

Remarks on this clonotype: This may be a read error, as it is one base from a much larger clone. This is likely a read error, given that the CDR3 carries no conserved phenylalanine or tryptophan at its end. V and J are TRBV6-9 and TRBJ1-5, with D hard to call. V was cut by 5 bases and J by 5 bases, with 13 bases left in between. Germline loops: CDR1 MNHGY, CDR2 SVAAGI. CDR3 length: 14 amino acids. Here the CDR3 DNA reads TGTGCCAGCAGTGAGATAGAGAACCATCAGCCCCAGCATTCT. It is translated as CASSEIENHQPQHS.

This clonotype was seen more than once but under ten times. The chain employs TRBV28 and TRBJ1-2; the D is unclear. The CDR3 is 14 amino acids. The germline V gene has CDR1 MDHEN and CDR2 SYDVKM. V dropped 3 bases and J dropped 4 bases, with 12 bases sitting between them. The CDR3 here is CASSFSSLAYGYTF. The CDR3 nucleotides read TGTGCCAGCAGTTTCTCTTCCCTCGCCTATGGCTACACCTTC.

The rearrangement uses TRBV7-9 and TRBJ2-2, with a tentative D call TRBD2 (6 bases). Germline CDR1 and CDR2: SEHNR and FQNEAQ (reference sequence). CDR3 size: 15 residues. V was pared by 5 bases and J by 1 base, with 11 bases between. CDR3 residues: CASSLRRGNTGELFF. The CDR3, as DNA: TGTGCCAGCAGCCTTAGGAGGGGGAACACCGGGGAGCTGTTTTTT.

As for this clonotype: Possible read error: a much larger clone is one base away. It is likely a read error, because the conserved phenylalanine at the end of the CDR3 is missing. This chain joins TRBV20-1 and TRBJ1-4; tentative D call: TRBD1 (6 bases). The CDR3 is made up of 15 amino acids. Germline assignment: CDR1 DFQATT and CDR2 SNEGSKA (reference sequence). Trimming pared 0 bases from V and 8 bases from J, leaving 16 bases between. The CDR3 sequence: CSAREVGRGAEKLFI. For the CDR3, the DNA is TGCAGTGCTAGAGAGGTCGGCAGGGGCGCAGAAAAACTGTTTATT.

To note about this clonotype: Sequence at one end of the junction differs from germline and may be a read error. The V call is TRBV10-1, the J call TRBJ2-2; 13 bases align to TRBD2. The CDR3 runs 17 residues. Germline values: CDR1 WNHNN, CDR2 SYGVQD (reference sequence). The CDR3: CASSVGTSGTNTGELFF. The DNA of the CDR3 is TGTGCCAGCAGTGTGGGGACTAGCGGGACCAACACCGGGGAGCTGTTTTTT.

This clonotype was found a few times. One end of the junction is discordant with germline, which a read error may explain. The genes are TRBV5-5 and TRBJ1-1, with D hard to call. The CDR3 sequence is 13 residues long. In germline, CDR1 is SGHKS, CDR2 YYEKEE (reference sequence). CDR3 sequence: CASRADPNTEAFF. CDR3 sequence (DNA): TGCGCCAGCCGGGCAGATCCGAACACTGAAGCTTTCTTT.

This clonotype was seen repeatedly, ten times or more. This chain joins TRBV10-3 and TRBJ1-1; D possibly corresponds to TRBD1 (6 bases). The length of the CDR3 is 14 residues. Germline lookup yields CDR1 ENHRY and CDR2 SYGVKD. The V end lost 11 bases, the J end lost 5 bases, and 21 bases lay between the germline ends. In DNA form, the CDR3 reads TGTGCCGGGGGCGATTCAAGGGTGGTTACTGAAGCTTTCTTT. Protein product: CAGGDSRVVTEAFF.

This clonotype has a count of ten or more. J is TRBJ1-1 and V is TRBV5-1; D is possibly TRBD1 (6 bases). The CDR3 consists of 16 residues. Germline V gives CDR1 SGHRS, CDR2 YFSETQ. Trimming left V 1 base short and J 1 base short, with 14 bases between. CDR3 residues: CASSLSSGTPNTEAFF. The CDR3 nucleotides read TGCGCCAGCAGCTTGTCCTCGGGGACACCGAACACTGAAGCTTTCTTT.